This TCR beta chain was identified in a study of blood T cells in healthy people across ages. A second roughly 6 to 12 cycle PCR used barcoded and J-beta primers. The study obtained at least 2.5 million CDR3-containing paired-end reads from every sample. In TCRdb, the 5' RACE reads were re-called with MiXCR into one record per CDR3 protein. The repertoire consists of 1.5 million to 2 million distinct CDR3 sequences, with around half occurring once and the leading ten covering roughly 2%. Germline V gene data show CDR1 as MGHRA and CDR2 as YSYEKL. CDR3 length: 15 amino acids. The trim removed 3 bases at V and 6 bases at J, leaving 10 bases unmatched. A minimum of 6 micrograms of total RNA was extracted per sample.

The clonotype originates from a woman aged 40-49 years in good health. The chain has TRBV4-1 and TRBJ1-2; 7 nucleotides align to TRBD1. Sequencing was performed on blood. The CDR3 protein is CASSQTGQRIDGYTF. DNA for the CDR3: TGCGCCAGCAGCCAGACGGGACAGCGAATCGATGGCTACACCTTC.